These 27 T cell receptor beta chains were sequenced from one sample in a study of T-cell reconstitution after alpha-beta-depleted transplantation in children. For TCRbeta, the library was prepared with unique molecular identifiers. Using its own MiXCR run on the PCR reads, TCRdb lists one record per CDR3 protein. The sample records 480,000 or so distinct CDR3 sequences, 8% to 11% being singletons. The sequencing here drew on PBMCs, taken before TCRalphabeta/CD19-depleted stem cell transplant. The receptors here all came from a child aged 2-15 years with inherited bone marrow failure, due to receive a stem cell transplant.

In this sample, this clonotype turned up many times. This chain joins TRBV20-1 and TRBJ2-1; 10 positions match TRBD1. This CDR3 contains 15 residues. Germline lookup yields CDR1 DFQATT and CDR2 SNEGSKA (reference sequence). V lost 1 base to trimming and J lost 7 bases; unmatched junction nucleotides: 7. DNA for the CDR3: TGCAGTGCTAGAGGCCGGGACAGGGGTTCAAATGAGCAGTTCTTC. Translated: CSARGRDRGSNEQFF.

This clonotype has a handful of counts. V usage is TRBV12-3 or TRBV12-4 and J usage is TRBJ1-2; TRBD1 aligns across 8 bases. The V segment lost 4 bases and the J segment 14 bases; nucleotides outside the gene matches: 6. This CDR3 contains 11 residues. As DNA, the CDR3 is TGTGCCAGCAGTTCGTACAGGGACAGGACCTTC. It translates to CASSSYRDRTF.

This clonotype appeared many times. This chain links TRBV7-2 with TRBJ2-5; no clear D gene. The CDR3 has 15 amino acids. V was trimmed by 0 bases and J by 5 bases, leaving 13 bases between them. Germline V gives CDR1 SGHTA, CDR2 FQGNSA. The CDR3 loop reads CASSLASASYETQYF. As DNA, the CDR3 is TGTGCCAGCAGCTTAGCGAGCGCTAGTTACGAGACCCAGTACTTC.

This chain links TRBV12-3 or TRBV12-4 with TRBJ1-5, with TRBD1 identical over 8 bases. The CDR3 contains 13 residues. After removal of 4 bases from V and 7 bases from J, the junction contained 3 bases not matched to a gene. The CDR3 DNA follows: TGTGCCAGCAGTTCAGGGGGCAGGCAGCCCCAGCATTTT. Translating gives CASSSGGRQPQHF.

This sequence joins TRBV12-3 or TRBV12-4 and TRBJ2-5, with 10 bases aligning to TRBD1. This CDR3 contains 15 residues. Trimming at V came to 6 bases and at J to 5 bases, leaving 9 bases not matched to a gene. The CDR3 loop is CASRPETGGDETQYF. CDR3 nucleotide sequence: TGTGCCAGCAGGCCCGAGACAGGGGGCGATGAGACCCAGTACTTC.

This clonotype came up many times. This sequence joins TRBV7-2 and TRBJ2-7; TRBD2 agrees at 7 bases. The germline CDR1 and CDR2 sequences are SGHTA and FQGNSA. V was pared by 3 bases and J by 4 bases, with 3 bases of the junction left unmatched. The CDR3 is made up of 13 amino acids. The CDR3 loop is CASSFPSGYEQYF. The CDR3 nucleotides are TGTGCCAGCAGCTTTCCTAGCGGATACGAGCAGTACTTC.

This clonotype has only a few counts. This chain joins TRBV28 and TRBJ2-7; 11 positions match TRBD2. V trimming: 6 bases; J trimming: 3 bases; junction bases outside the gene matches: 7. The CDR3 has 15 amino acids. CDR1 and CDR2 from the germline V gene are MDHEN and SYDVKM. CDR3 residues: CASSSILAGVYEQYF. The CDR3 nucleotides are TGTGCCAGCAGCTCCATACTAGCGGGAGTCTACGAGCAGTACTTC.

The table lists this clonotype with many counts. The chain couples TRBV11-2 to TRBJ2-3, with a tentative D call TRBD2 (6 bases). The V end lost 2 bases, the J end lost 1 base, and 10 bases lay between the germline ends. The CDR3 consists of 15 residues. Germline V CDR1 and CDR2: SGHAT, FQNNGV. The CDR3 sequence is CASSLTGEGTDTQYF. The CDR3 bases are TGTGCCAGCAGCTTAACGGGGGAGGGCACAGATACGCAGTATTTT.

Comments on this clonotype: A much larger clone lies one base from this, so it may be a read error. The chain links TRBV20-1 to TRBJ1-2; TRBD1 matches 9 bases. Per the germline V gene, CDR1 is DFQATT and CDR2 is SNEGSKA (reference sequence). This CDR3 contains 13 residues. With V trimmed by 5 bases and J by 3 bases, 4 bases remained unmatched. The CDR3 DNA reads TGCAGTGCTGAGTGGGACAGGGACTATGGCTACACCTTC. Translated: CSAEWDRDYGYTF.

This clonotype was counted ten times or more. J is TRBJ1-1 and V is TRBV6-2 or TRBV6-3; D is undetermined. Germline-derived CDR1 and CDR2 are MNHEY and SVGEGT. With 4 bases removed from V and 6 bases from J, the gap between germline ends came to 9 bases. This CDR3 comprises 12 residues. CDR3 nucleotide sequence: TGTGCCAGCAGTTCCCCCCCGGCTGAAGCTTTCTTT. Translation gives CASSSPPAEAFF.

This clonotype was detected only a few times. The chain has TRBV25-1 and TRBJ2-2; D is ambiguous. V was shortened by 3 bases and J by 4 bases, with 12 bases between the two germline ends. The CDR3 spans 15 residues. The germline gives CDR1 MGHDK, CDR2 SYGVNS. Here the CDR3 reads CASSDPPMGTGELFF. DNA for the CDR3: TGTGCCAGCAGTGACCCGCCCATGGGCACCGGGGAGCTGTTTTTT. Filled out from reference TRBV25-1 and TRBJ2-2, the complete variable domain reads EADIYQTPRYLVIGTGKKITLECSQTMGHDKMYWYQQDPGMELHLIHYSYGVNSTEKGDLSSESTVSRIRTEHFPLTLESARPSHTSQYLCASSDPPMGTGELFFGEGSRLTVL.

As concerns this clonotype: A read error may be the cause here, since a much bigger clone is one base away. The rearrangement joins TRBV6-5 to TRBJ2-5; 8 bases are shared with TRBD2. There are 12 residues in the CDR3. Germline V gene data show CDR1 as MNHEY and CDR2 as SVGAGI. The CDR3 sequence is CASSGLAESQYF. For the CDR3, the DNA is TGTGCCAGCAGTGGACTAGCAGAGAGCCAGTACTTC.

This clonotype has only a few counts. The V and J genes are TRBV10-3 and TRBJ2-7; 7 bases line up with TRBD2. The CDR3 sequence is 20 residues long. V was pared by 4 bases and J by 2 bases, with 23 bases of the junction left unmatched. Germline-derived CDR1 and CDR2 are ENHRY and SYGVKD. Here the CDR3 DNA reads TGTGCCATCAGTGTGAGCACGGAGAGGGCAGCCGGGACTAACCCCTACGAGCAGTACTTC. Translated: CAISVSTERAAGTNPYEQYF.

This clonotype showed up many times. The chain couples TRBV4-3 to TRBJ2-3; TRBD2 matches 7 bases. The CDR3 is made up of 16 amino acids. The V segment lost 1 base and the J segment 5 bases; nucleotides outside the gene matches: 9. Germline CDR1 is LGHNA and CDR2 is YSLEER. The CDR3 region has the DNA TGCGCCAGCAGCCAAGGGGGTAGCGGGCGAGAAGATACGCAGTATTTT. Protein sequence: CASSQGGSGREDTQYF.

In its sample, this clonotype was seen many times. The chain employs TRBV4-3 and TRBJ2-7; D perhaps matches TRBD1 (5 bases). Trimming pared 0 bases from V and 3 bases from J, leaving 9 bases between. The germline gives CDR1 LGHNA, CDR2 YSLEER. CDR3 length: 14 amino acids. The DNA for the CDR3 is TGCGCCAGCAGCCAAGATGGGCAGGGCTACGAGCAGTACTTC. Its translation is CASSQDGQGYEQYF.

This clonotype was found many times. The chain uses TRBV7-2 and TRBJ2-7; 14 bases are a match to TRBD2. The germline V gene encodes CDR1 SGHTA and CDR2 FQGNSA. The CDR3 totals 18 residues. V shed 2 bases and J 2 bases; nucleotides not matched to a gene: 8. The DNA for the CDR3 is TGTGCCAGCAGCTTATCCCGGACTAGCGGGAGGAGAACCTACGAGCAGTACTTC. This encodes CASSLSRTSGRRTYEQYF.

This clonotype was observed a handful of times. This rearrangement joins TRBV20-1 to TRBJ2-1; D unclear. CDR3 length: 10 residues. Germline V gene sequence: CDR1 DFQATT, CDR2 SNEGSKA (reference sequence). V lost 5 bases to trimming and J lost 8 bases, with 7 bases between them. The CDR3 region has the DNA TGCAGTGCTGCCATGCATGAGCAGTTCTTC. This gives the protein CSAAMHEQFF.

This clonotype was counted ten times or more. The chain couples TRBV7-9 to TRBJ2-7; D unclear. The CDR3 is 12 residues long. Trimming shortened V by 4 bases and J by 6 bases, and 10 bases separated the two germline ends. Germline-derived CDR1 and CDR2 are SEHNR and FQNEAQ (reference sequence). This CDR3 is CASSSLGVEQYF. In nucleotides, the CDR3 is TGTGCCAGCAGCTCTCTTGGGGTCGAGCAGTACTTC.

This clonotype has a handful of counts. The chain combines TRBV28 with TRBJ2-7, with D perhaps matching TRBD1 (6 bases). The CDR3 covers 15 residues. Trimming shortened V by 5 bases and J by 0 bases, and 14 bases separated the two germline ends. Germline CDR1 MDHEN, CDR2 SYDVKM. The CDR3 coding sequence is TGTGCCAGCAGTCTCAGGGGTTCGGTCTCCTACGAGCAGTACTTC. Its translation is CASSLRGSVSYEQYF.

The chain couples TRBV29-1 to TRBJ2-7, with 7 bases fitting TRBD1. This CDR3 has 15 residues. Trimming cost V 3 bases and J 6 bases; bases outside gene matches: 14. The V gene's germline CDR1 is SQVTM and CDR2 ANQGSEA. The CDR3 is CSVDGTQGNKGEQYF. In DNA form, the CDR3 reads TGCAGCGTTGACGGTACACAGGGGAATAAGGGCGAGCAGTACTTC.

This clonotype was counted at least ten times. The rearrangement joins TRBV30 to TRBJ2-5, with TRBD1 as a possible D gene (6 bases). In germline, CDR1 is GTSNPN, CDR2 SVGIG (reference sequence). CDR3 length: 13 amino acids. V was shortened by 4 bases and J by 0 bases, with 9 bases between the two germline ends. CDR3 amino acids: CAWTGANQETQYF. The CDR3, as DNA: TGTGCCTGGACAGGGGCCAACCAAGAGACCCAGTACTTC.

In its sample, this clonotype was seen many times. This rearrangement joins TRBV15 to TRBJ2-3; the D is unclear. The CDR3 is 15 amino acids. CDR1 is LNHNV, CDR2 YYDKDF, per germline (reference sequence). V was pared by 0 bases and J by 2 bases, with 9 bases between. This chain's CDR3 is CATSRDFRFTDTQYF. CDR3 DNA: TGTGCCACCAGCAGAGATTTCAGGTTCACAGATACGCAGTATTTT.

In this sample, this clonotype turned up many times. This chain uses TRBV5-1 with TRBJ2-3; TRBD2 agrees at 8 bases. The CDR3 covers 17 residues. After removal of 6 bases from V and 6 bases from J, the junction contained 18 bases not matched to a gene. Per germline, CDR1 SGHRS and CDR2 YFSETQ. This CDR3 reads CASTDLHSGVPPDTQYF. The CDR3 coding sequence is TGCGCCAGCACCGATTTACATAGCGGGGTCCCCCCGGATACGCAGTATTTT. Full variable domain (outside the CDR3, taken from reference TRBV5-1 and TRBJ2-3): KAGVTQTPRYLIKTRGQQVTLSCSPISGHRSVSWYQQTPGQGLQFLFEYFSETQRNKGNFPGRFSGRQFSNSRSEMNVSTLELGDSALYLCASTDLHSGVPPDTQYFGPGTRLTVL.

There are a few counts of this clonotype. The chain joins TRBV15 to TRBJ1-2; D gene ambiguous. This CDR3 has 17 amino acids. Germline V lookup: CDR1 LNHNV, CDR2 YYDKDF (reference sequence). The ends were cut back, 4 bases at V and 4 bases at J, with 22 bases in the middle. CDR3 nucleotides: TGTGCCACCAGCATTAAACCGCGGGTCAGGACCCCCTATGGCTACACCTTC. It yields the protein CATSIKPRVRTPYGYTF.

This clonotype was seen ten or more times. The J gene is TRBJ2-2, the V gene TRBV27; unclear D gene. The CDR3 is made up of 15 amino acids. CDR1 is MNHEY and CDR2 is SMNVEV in the germline V gene (reference sequence). Trimming cost V 6 bases and J 0 bases, with 11 bases left between them. CDR3 sequence (DNA): TGTGCCAGCAGCTCATCTATCACGAACACCGGGGAGCTGTTTTTT. Encoded protein: CASSSSITNTGELFF.

Ten or more counts support this clonotype. The chain links TRBV12-3 or TRBV12-4 to TRBJ2-3; D not resolved. The CDR3 runs 15 residues. The ends were cut back, 8 bases at V and 2 bases at J, with 17 bases in the middle. The CDR3 DNA reads TGTGCCAGCGGGATCTTGTTGCGGTTCACAGATACGCAGTATTTT. Amino acids: CASGILLRFTDTQYF.

The chain links TRBV7-9 to TRBJ1-2; maybe TRBD1 (5 bases). The CDR3 sequence is 14 residues long. V dropped 5 bases and J dropped 9 bases, with 19 bases sitting between them. CDR1 is SEHNR and CDR2 is FQNEAQ in the germline V gene (reference sequence). CDR3 region: CASSPFDGAWSYTF. CDR3 DNA: TGTGCCAGCAGCCCTTTCGACGGGGCTTGGAGCTACACCTTC.